These 17 T cell receptor beta chains were sequenced from one sample in a study of Graves' ophthalmopathy and Graves' hyperthyroidism. The study amplified TCR beta CDR3 regions using RNA transcripts. Scientists carried out first-round RT-PCR using HTBI primers and then a second-round multiplex PCR. TCRdb re-derived calls from the multiplex PCR reads in MiXCR, one entry per CDR3 protein. In the table there are around 590,000 distinct CDR3 sequences, 35% to 45% of which are singletons. The sequencing sample was made of peripheral blood or thyroid tissue (not recorded which). Receptor source: an adult man with Graves' hyperthyroidism.

This clonotype has at least ten counts. The rearrangement uses TRBV15 and TRBJ2-7; D is undetermined. The V gene lost 3 bases and the J gene lost 4 bases, with 16 bases spanning the gap. Germline loops: CDR1 LNHNV, CDR2 YYDKDF (reference sequence). The CDR3 is 15 amino acids. This chain's CDR3 is CATSRDGLPGYEQYF. The CDR3 coding sequence is TGTGCCACCAGCAGGGATGGTTTACCCGGGTACGAGCAGTACTTC.

This clonotype was seen repeatedly, ten times or more. The V and J genes are TRBV29-1 and TRBJ2-7; 11 nucleotides align to TRBD1. Per the germline V gene, CDR1 is SQVTM and CDR2 is ANQGSEA. The CDR3 consists of 13 residues. The CDR3 sequence is CSATGTGGYEQYF. CDR3 coding DNA: TGCAGTGCTACTGGGACAGGGGGCTACGAGCAGTACTTC.

This clonotype was detected many times. The V gene is TRBV6-1, the J gene TRBJ1-2, with 7 bases lining up with TRBD1. Per the germline V gene, CDR1 is MNHNS and CDR2 is SASEGT. V dropped 2 bases and J dropped 5; count of bases not matched to a gene: 2. CDR3 length equals 13 residues. The CDR3 loop is CASSERGLYGYTF. Written as DNA, the CDR3 is TGTGCCAGCAGTGAAAGGGGGCTTTATGGCTACACCTTC.

The rearrangement uses TRBV30 and TRBJ2-7, with D perhaps being TRBD1 or TRBD2 (5 bases each). V was trimmed by 0 bases and J by 1 base, leaving 16 bases between them. The CDR3 length is 16 residues. Germline CDR1 GTSNPN, CDR2 SVGIG (reference sequence). CDR3 residues: CAWSVRGVGRSYEQYF. CDR3 in DNA: TGTGCCTGGAGTGTACGAGGGGTAGGACGGTCCTACGAGCAGTACTTC.

The V call is TRBV11-3, the J call TRBJ2-5; D is ambiguous. V was pared by 1 base and J by 5 bases, with 20 bases between. CDR1 is SGHNT and CDR2 is YENEEA in the germline V gene. CDR3 length equals 17 residues. CDR3 residues: CASSLVPGRSLGETQYF. The CDR3 coding sequence is TGTGCCAGCAGCTTAGTCCCGGGCAGGAGCCTGGGGGAGACCCAGTACTTC.

The chain links TRBV2 to TRBJ1-5; 8 bases map to TRBD1. CDR3 length equals 16 residues. V lost 3 bases and J lost 9; bases outside the gene matches: 13. Germline V gene lookup returns CDR1 SNHLY and CDR2 FYNNEI. The CDR3 protein is CASSEGGTGMIGPQHF. Here the CDR3 DNA reads TGTGCCAGCAGTGAGGGGGGGACAGGTATGATAGGGCCCCAGCATTTT.

This clonotype was counted many times. The V call is TRBV2, the J call TRBJ2-5; TRBD2 is a possible D gene (5 bases). V lost 5 bases and J 4 bases, leaving 20 bases between the germline ends. This CDR3 region has 16 residues. From germline, CDR1 is SNHLY and CDR2 FYNNEI. For the CDR3, the DNA is TGTGCCAGCAGTCGTCTTAGCGTAGGGCCGGGAGAGACCCAGTACTTC. Residues: CASSRLSVGPGETQYF.

As to this clonotype: Possible read error: a much larger clone is one base away. The chain couples TRBV2 to TRBJ1-2; D is uncertain. Per the germline V gene, CDR1 is SNHLY and CDR2 is FYNNEI. CDR3 length: 14 amino acids. The CDR3, as DNA: TGTGCCGGCAGTGGTGGAAGGGTCCAGTATGGCTACACCTTC. Encoded protein: CAGSGGRVQYGYTF.

This clonotype has more than one count but fewer than ten. The chain joins TRBV4-1 to TRBJ2-5; D might be TRBD2 (6 bases). Trimming took off 0 bases at V and 1 base at J, with 12 bases between the two ends. CDR1 and CDR2 from the germline V gene are MGHRA and YSYEKL. This CDR3 has 16 amino acids. CDR3 sequence (DNA): TGCGCCAGCAGCCAAGAAACGGGGGTGCTCCAAGAGACCCAGTACTTC. Translation: CASSQETGVLQETQYF.

The chain is built from TRBV5-1 and TRBJ1-2, with a possible D match to TRBD1 (6 bases). The CDR3 totals 17 residues. Between the trimmed V and J ends, which lost 2 bases and 2 bases, there was a span of 19 bases. CDR1 is SGHRS and CDR2 is YFSETQ in the germline V gene. For the CDR3, the DNA is TGCGCCAGCAGCTTTGAGCCCGGGACACAAGGGAACTATGGCTACACCTTC. As protein: CASSFEPGTQGNYGYTF.

This clonotype has ten or more counts. The chain uses TRBV7-9 and TRBJ1-2; TRBD1 matches at 7 bases. Germline trimming cut 1 base from V and 4 bases from J; bases unmatched to any gene: 3. The germline gives CDR1 SEHNR, CDR2 FQNEAQ (reference sequence). This CDR3 spans 14 amino acids. The chain's CDR3 is CASSLDGTVYGYTF. The CDR3 DNA reads as TGTGCCAGCAGCTTAGACGGGACAGTCTATGGCTACACCTTC.

This clonotype was counted many times. V is TRBV27 and J is TRBJ2-7; 7 bases match TRBD1. The CDR3 sequence is 13 residues long. Trimming took 6 bases from V and 2 from J; bases not matched to a gene: 4. The germline CDR1 and CDR2 sequences are MNHEY and SMNVEV (reference sequence). The CDR3 DNA follows: TGTGCCAGCAGCTCCAGGGGGACCTACGAGCAGTACTTC. Its translation is CASSSRGTYEQYF.

Many counts were recorded for this clonotype. This chain joins TRBV7-9 and TRBJ1-1, with D perhaps TRBD1 (5 bases). CDR1 and CDR2 from the germline V gene are SEHNR and FQNEAQ (reference sequence). V lost 5 bases to trimming and J lost 1 base, with 14 bases between them. The CDR3 consists of 15 residues. In DNA form, the CDR3 reads TGTGCCAGCAGCCCTCCGCGGGGGGGGAACACTGAAGCTTTCTTT. As protein: CASSPPRGGNTEAFF.

Turning to this clonotype: A read error may account for a junction end that differs from germline. This sequence joins TRBV7-9 and TRBJ1-6; 8 nucleotides match TRBD1. The CDR3 has 13 residues. Germline loops: CDR1 SEHNR, CDR2 FQNEAQ (reference sequence). The CDR3 loop reads CASKDRVNSPLHF. The CDR3 DNA sequence: TGCGCCAGCAAGGACAGGGTGAATTCACCCCTCCACTTT.

This clonotype was counted at least ten times. The chain employs TRBV7-2 and TRBJ2-5; D is undetermined. Trimming took 3 bases from V and 5 from J, leaving 13 bases between them. The germline V gene encodes CDR1 SGHTA and CDR2 FQGNSA. This CDR3 comprises 14 residues. The CDR3 bases are TGTGCCAGCAGCTTTCACGCGGACCGGGAGACCCAGTACTTC. This sequence encodes CASSFHADRETQYF.

This clonotype was observed at least ten times. The V and J genes are TRBV10-3 and TRBJ2-7, with 8 bases matching TRBD1. CDR3 length equals 15 residues. The V gene's germline CDR1 is ENHRY and CDR2 SYGVKD. The ends lost 4 bases at V and 6 bases at J; junction bases unmatched: 11. The chain's CDR3 is CAISGIRQGKGEQYF. The DNA of the CDR3 is TGTGCCATCAGTGGGATAAGACAGGGGAAGGGCGAGCAGTACTTC.

The chain employs TRBV27 and TRBJ2-7, with 9 bases identical to TRBD1. V trimming: 1 base; J trimming: 3 bases; junction bases outside the gene matches: 4. CDR1 MNHEY and CDR2 SMNVEV come from the germline V gene (reference sequence). The CDR3 runs to 15 residues. The CDR3: CASSLFGTGNYEQYF. The CDR3 bases are TGTGCCAGCAGTTTATTCGGGACAGGGAACTACGAGCAGTACTTC.